A selection of T cell receptor beta chains follows, all from one sample in a study of naive and memory T cell subsets. TCRdb re-called the UMI-ligation and nested PCR reads through MiXCR, storing one row per CDR3 protein. The sample records tens of thousands of distinct CDR3 sequences, around 13% being singletons. Sequenced material: central memory CD4+ T cells from blood. All receptors derive from a human donor in good health. Each CDR3 is given with its conserved first and last residue. A D gene is named only where the DNA matches it firmly. Only some rows state a clone size, as once, few, many or a class for expanded clones.

d_gene | j_gene | abundance | v_gene | CDR3aa | CDR3nt
- | TRBJ2-1 | few | TRBV10-3 | CAISDGYSYNEQFF | TGTGCCATCAGTGACGGTTACTCCTACAATGAGCAGTTCTTC
TRBD1 | TRBJ2-7 | few | TRBV6-6 | CASSGTGQSYEQYF | TGTGCCAGCAGTGGGACAGGTCAATCCTACGAGCAGTACTTC
- | TRBJ2-3 | - | TRBV10-3 | CAISRTETSTDTQYF | TGTGCCATCTCGAGGACAGAAACTAGCACAGATACGCAGTATTTT
TRBD1 | TRBJ2-3 | many | TRBV11-2 | CASSNRDRYTDTQYF | TGTGCCAGCAGCAATCGGGACAGGTACACAGATACGCAGTATTTT
TRBD1 | TRBJ2-7 | few | TRBV2 | CASLGGPGQGASYEQYF | TGTGCCAGCTTAGGGGGGCCGGGACAGGGGGCCTCCTACGAGCAGTACTTC
- | TRBJ2-3 | few | TRBV7-2 | CASSIRVADTQYF | TGTGCCAGCAGCATTAGGGTTGCAGATACGCAGTATTTT
- | TRBJ2-7 | few | TRBV7-2 | CASSPSRSYEQYF | TGTGCCAGCAGCCCATCCCGATCCTACGAGCAGTACTTC
- | TRBJ2-3 | few | TRBV29-1 | CSVEGQGWNTQYF | TGCAGCGTTGAGGGCCAGGGGTGGAATACGCAGTATTTT
- | TRBJ2-4 | few | TRBV14 | CASSHQKLAKNIQYF | TGTGCCAGCAGCCATCAGAAACTAGCCAAAAACATTCAGTACTTC
- | TRBJ2-3 | many | TRBV25-1 | CASSWGDTQYF | TGTGCCAGCAGTTGGGGAGATACGCAGTATTTT
TRBD2 | TRBJ2-7 | few | TRBV5-4 | CASSRPAAGGLYEQYF | TGTGCCAGCAGCCGACCCGCGGCGGGAGGGCTCTACGAGCAGTACTTC
- | TRBJ2-3 | - | TRBV20-1 | CSARAAADTQYF | TGCAGTGCTAGAGCCGCCGCGGATACGCAGTATTTT
TRBD2 | TRBJ2-5 | few | TRBV10-3 | CAINPGTSGSWTQETQYF | TGTGCCATCAATCCCGGGACTAGCGGGAGTTGGACCCAAGAGACCCAGTACTTC
- | TRBJ1-4 | many | TRBV24-1 | CATSEGRTSYEKLFF | TGTGCCACCAGTGAGGGGCGGACCTCGTATGAAAAACTGTTTTTT
- | TRBJ2-3 | few | TRBV20-1 | CSARVGSYADTQYF | TGCAGTGCTAGAGTTGGCAGTTACGCAGATACGCAGTATTTT
TRBD2 | TRBJ2-7 | - | TRBV7-8 | CASSLRLADPYEQYF | TGTGCCAGCAGCTTACGGCTAGCGGACCCCTACGAGCAGTACTTC
TRBD2 | TRBJ2-7 | few | TRBV7-2 | CASSYPGLAASYEQYF | TGTGCCAGCAGCTACCCGGGACTAGCGGCGTCCTACGAGCAGTACTTC
- | TRBJ1-2 | many | TRBV28 | CATSTNYGYTF | TGTGCCACCAGCACAAACTATGGCTACACCTTC
- | TRBJ1-1 | many | TRBV30 | CAWKSMNTEAFF | TGTGCCTGGAAAAGTATGAACACTGAAGCTTTCTTT
TRBD2 | TRBJ2-7 | few | TRBV20-1 | CSAREISGRGYEQYF | TGCAGTGCTAGAGAGATTAGCGGGAGGGGATACGAGCAGTACTTC
- | TRBJ1-5 | - | TRBV20-1 | CSAIGSKVANQPQHF | TGCAGTGCTATAGGGTCAAAGGTGGCCAATCAGCCCCAGCATTTT
- | TRBJ1-5 | - | TRBV12-3/TRBV12-4 | CASSSRGAYDSNQPQHF | TGTGCCAGCAGTTCTAGGGGGGCTTATGATAGCAATCAGCCCCAGCATTTT
- | TRBJ2-5 | many | TRBV5-8 | CASSYDRTQETQYF | TGTGCCAGCAGCTATGACAGGACCCAAGAGACCCAGTACTTC
TRBD2 | TRBJ2-4 | few | TRBV20-1 | CSARDGTSGRRNIQYF | TGCAGTGCTAGAGACGGGACTAGCGGGAGGAGAAACATTCAGTACTTC
TRBD1 | TRBJ1-2 | - | TRBV7-8 | CASSLMIASQGHGYTF | TGTGCCAGCAGCTTAATGATCGCGTCACAGGGGCATGGCTACACCTTC
- | TRBJ2-7 | - | TRBV20-1 | CSARDWGTYEQYF | TGCAGTGCTAGAGACTGGGGAACCTACGAGCAGTACTTC
- | TRBJ2-1 | - | TRBV14 | CASSQVPRGPYNEQFF | TGTGCCAGCAGCCAAGTTCCGCGGGGTCCATACAATGAGCAGTTCTTC
- | TRBJ1-2 | many | TRBV29-1 | CSVLPGVSENGYTF | TGCAGCGTTTTACCAGGGGTGTCGGAGAATGGCTACACCTTC
- | TRBJ2-3 | - | TRBV10-3 | CAISDRTASTDTQYF | TGTGCCATCAGTGATAGGACAGCCTCCACAGATACGCAGTATTTT
TRBD2 | TRBJ2-5 | many | TRBV7-6 | CASSLTVPSGSLVRETQYF | TGTGCCAGCAGCTTAACGGTCCCTAGCGGGAGTCTGGTCCGGGAGACCCAGTACTTC
- | TRBJ1-2 | few | TRBV20-1 | CSAKNGEQSVYGYTF | TGCAGTGCTAAGAATGGGGAGCAAAGCGTCTATGGCTACACCTTC
TRBD1 | TRBJ2-5 | few | TRBV7-8 | CASSAYRGHQETQYF | TGTGCCAGCAGCGCCTACAGGGGACACCAAGAGACCCAGTACTTC
TRBD2 | TRBJ2-1 | many | TRBV14 | CASSPIGSGRAYNEQFF | TGTGCCAGCAGCCCGATCGGGAGCGGGAGGGCCTACAATGAGCAGTTCTTC
TRBD2 | TRBJ2-3 | few | TRBV7-2 | CASSQGLAGGRNTQYF | TGTGCCAGCAGCCAGGGACTAGCGGGAGGGCGGAATACGCAGTATTTT
TRBD1 | TRBJ1-5 | - | TRBV7-2 | CASSSTGDNQPQHF | TGTGCCAGCAGCTCAACAGGGGATAATCAGCCCCAGCATTTT
- | TRBJ2-3 | many | TRBV10-3 | CAITAGFRTDTQYF | TGTGCCATCACCGCGGGGTTTCGTACAGATACGCAGTATTTT
- | TRBJ2-3 | few | TRBV7-9 | CASSLIGGADTQYF | TGTGCCAGCAGCTTAATAGGGGGAGCGGATACGCAGTATTTT